This T cell receptor beta chain was sequenced in a study of OX40 agonist ivuxolimab in advanced cancers. The study's findings and limits: Some nonresponders also had low normalized T-cell clonal expansion.

To note about this clone: The antigen is undetermined.

Baseline, cycle 4 day 1, and cycle 7 day 1 were the blood sampling points. The germline V gene has CDR1 SGHDT and CDR2 YYEEEE. V gave up 0 bases and J gave up 4 bases, with 13 bases separating them. The CDR3 runs to 16 residues. The repertoire was sequenced with immunoSEQ multiplex PCR; TCRdb's copy has only in-frame clones and lacks some. The sample includes about 70,000 clones, 88% of them seen just once. Sequencing used CD4+ or CD8+ T cells sorted from blood, obtained in a trial of the OX40 agonist ivuxolimab. This TCR was sampled from an adult with an advanced solid tumor such as melanoma, head and neck, liver or kidney cancer. This rearrangement joins TRBV5-6 to TRBJ1-4; D unclear. In nucleotides, the CDR3 is TGTGCCAGCAGCTTGGTCCAGACCATGGTTAATGAAAAACTGTTTTTT. Amino acids: CASSLVQTMVNEKLFF.